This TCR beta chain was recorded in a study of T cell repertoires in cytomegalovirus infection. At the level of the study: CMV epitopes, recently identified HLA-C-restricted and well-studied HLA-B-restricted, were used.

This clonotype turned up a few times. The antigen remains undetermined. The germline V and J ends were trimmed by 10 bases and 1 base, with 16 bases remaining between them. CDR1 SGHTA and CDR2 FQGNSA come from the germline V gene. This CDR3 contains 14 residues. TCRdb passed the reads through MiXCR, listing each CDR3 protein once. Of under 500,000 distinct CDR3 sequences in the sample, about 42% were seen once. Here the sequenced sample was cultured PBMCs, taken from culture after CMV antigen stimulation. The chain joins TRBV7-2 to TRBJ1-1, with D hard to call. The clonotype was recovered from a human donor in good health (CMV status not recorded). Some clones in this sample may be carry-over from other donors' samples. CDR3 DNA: TGTGCCACAAAAGGTCGGGGTGGGAACACTGAAGCTTTCTTT. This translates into CATKGRGGNTEAFF.